These T cell receptor beta chains were read from a single sample in a study of blood T cell repertoires in COVID-19. Measured with immunoSEQ multiplex PCR; TCRdb has only the in-frame clones, and not every one. The sample includes about 34,000 clones, 90% of them seen just once. The specimen sequenced was peripheral blood. Source of these receptors: a man older than 75 with acute or convalescent COVID-19. Both conserved end residues are part of each CDR3. D genes are given only for firm matches. Where a row states a size, it is once, few, many or the class of an expanded clone; other rows omit it.

abundance: -
d_gene: TRBD2
v_gene: TRBV6-5
j_gene: TRBJ2-2
CDR3aa: CASRGLAVVIGELFF
CDR3nt: TGTGCCAGCAGAGGACTAGCGGTTGTAATCGGGGAGCTGTTTTTT

abundance: -
d_gene: TRBD1
v_gene: TRBV30
j_gene: TRBJ2-1
CDR3aa: CAARRDRGYNEQFF
CDR3nt: TGTGCTGCGCGCCGGGACAGGGGCTACAATGAGCAGTTCTTC

abundance: -
d_gene: TRBD1
v_gene: TRBV2
j_gene: TRBJ2-3
CDR3aa: CASSRDRGFTDTQYF
CDR3nt: TGTGCCAGCAGTAGGGACAGGGGGTTCACAGATACGCAGTATTTT

abundance: -
d_gene: -
v_gene: TRBV19
j_gene: TRBJ2-5
CDR3aa: CASSWGRGQETQYF
CDR3nt: TGTGCCAGTAGTTGGGGCAGGGGTCAAGAGACCCAGTACTTC

abundance: -
d_gene: -
v_gene: TRBV7-2
j_gene: TRBJ1-5
CDR3aa: CASSLGVNSLNQPQHF
CDR3nt: TGTGCCAGCAGCTTAGGGGTGAACAGTCTCAATCAGCCCCAGCATTTT

abundance: -
d_gene: TRBD1
v_gene: TRBV5-6
j_gene: TRBJ1-4
CDR3aa: CASSLATGVGKLFF
CDR3nt: TGTGCCAGCAGCTTAGCGACAGGGGTAGGAAAACTGTTTTTT

abundance: -
d_gene: -
v_gene: TRBV5-8
j_gene: TRBJ2-5
CDR3aa: CATRRGVGETQYF
CDR3nt: TGTGCCACCCGGAGGGGTGTGGGGGAGACCCAGTACTTC

abundance: -
d_gene: TRBD1
v_gene: TRBV6-4
j_gene: TRBJ1-1
CDR3aa: CASSLTGETEAFF
CDR3nt: TGTGCCAGCAGCCTGACAGGGGAGACTGAAGCTTTCTTT

abundance: -
d_gene: TRBD2
v_gene: TRBV5-1
j_gene: TRBJ2-1
CDR3aa: CASSFVPGLAGYNEQFF
CDR3nt: TGCGCCAGCAGCTTTGTTCCGGGACTAGCGGGTTACAATGAGCAGTTCTTC

abundance: once
d_gene: -
v_gene: TRBV5-1
j_gene: TRBJ2-5
CDR3aa: CASSGFSGQETQYF
CDR3nt: TGCGCCAGCAGCGGATTCAGCGGACAAGAGACCCAGTACTTC

abundance: -
d_gene: -
v_gene: TRBV18
j_gene: TRBJ2-7
CDR3aa: CASSPRTDYEQYF
CDR3nt: TGTGCCAGCTCACCCCGGACAGATTACGAGCAGTACTTC

abundance: once
d_gene: -
v_gene: TRBV10-3
j_gene: TRBJ1-5
CDR3aa: CAISESRGSGQPQHF
CDR3nt: TGTGCCATCAGTGAGTCGAGGGGGTCCGGTCAGCCCCAGCATTTT

abundance: -
d_gene: TRBD2
v_gene: TRBV23-1
j_gene: TRBJ2-3
CDR3aa: CASSQIGLAGDTQYF
CDR3nt: TGCGCCAGCAGCCAAATCGGACTAGCTGGAGATACGCAGTATTTT

abundance: -
d_gene: -
v_gene: TRBV5-1
j_gene: TRBJ1-4
CDR3aa: CASSPGTRNEKLFF
CDR3nt: TGCGCCAGCAGCCCCGGGACACGCAATGAAAAACTGTTTTTT

abundance: -
d_gene: TRBD1
v_gene: TRBV19
j_gene: TRBJ1-4
CDR3aa: CASAGLGTADEKLFF
CDR3nt: TGTGCCAGTGCGGGCCTCGGGACAGCGGACGAAAAACTGTTTTTT

abundance: once
d_gene: TRBD2
v_gene: TRBV7-6
j_gene: TRBJ2-3
CDR3aa: CASSQTSGASGDTQYF
CDR3nt: TGTGCCAGCAGCCAGACTAGCGGGGCTTCGGGAGATACGCAGTATTTT

abundance: once
d_gene: TRBD2
v_gene: TRBV5-1
j_gene: TRBJ2-2
CDR3aa: CASSLAGAGGPNGELFF
CDR3nt: TGCGCCAGCAGCTTGGCCGGGGCGGGGGGGCCAAACGGGGAGCTGTTTTTT

abundance: -
d_gene: -
v_gene: TRBV7-2
j_gene: TRBJ1-4
CDR3aa: CASSINRANEKLFF
CDR3nt: TGTGCCAGCAGCATCAACAGGGCTAATGAAAAACTGTTTTTT

abundance: -
d_gene: -
v_gene: TRBV19
j_gene: TRBJ2-7
CDR3aa: CASSTYEQYF
CDR3nt: TGTGCCAGTAGTACATACGAGCAGTACTTC

abundance: -
d_gene: -
v_gene: TRBV11-2
j_gene: TRBJ2-2
CDR3aa: CASSVQGGDTGELFF
CDR3nt: TGTGCCAGCAGCGTCCAGGGAGGAGACACCGGGGAGCTGTTTTTT

abundance: -
d_gene: TRBD1
v_gene: TRBV18
j_gene: TRBJ2-7
CDR3aa: CASSPRTGGDEQYF
CDR3nt: TGTGCCAGCTCACCACGGACAGGCGGAGACGAGCAGTACTTC

abundance: -
d_gene: -
v_gene: TRBV11-2
j_gene: TRBJ2-2
CDR3aa: CASSWNRVVTGELFF
CDR3nt: TGTGCCAGCAGCTGGAACAGGGTAGTAACCGGGGAGCTGTTTTTT

abundance: once
d_gene: TRBD2
v_gene: TRBV28
j_gene: TRBJ2-7
CDR3aa: CASSQGRTSGGASYEQYF
CDR3nt: TGTGCCAGCAGTCAGGGGCGGACTAGCGGGGGGGCGTCCTACGAGCAGTACTTC

abundance: -
d_gene: TRBD2
v_gene: TRBV7-7
j_gene: TRBJ2-1
CDR3aa: CASSMISGGHNEQFF
CDR3nt: TGTGCCAGCAGCATGATTAGCGGGGGACACAATGAGCAGTTCTTC

abundance: -
d_gene: -
v_gene: TRBV3-1/TRBV3-2
j_gene: TRBJ2-7
CDR3aa: CASSQEPNSYEQYF
CDR3nt: TGTGCCAGCAGCCAAGAACCTAATTCATACGAGCAGTACTTC

abundance: -
d_gene: -
v_gene: TRBV3-1/TRBV3-2
j_gene: TRBJ1-4
CDR3aa: CASSQERGHEKLFF
CDR3nt: TGTGCCAGCAGCCAAGAACGAGGGCATGAAAAACTGTTTTTT

abundance: -
d_gene: -
v_gene: TRBV19
j_gene: TRBJ2-3
CDR3aa: CASTSGSADTQYF
CDR3nt: TGTGCCAGTACCTCGGGGTCTGCAGATACGCAGTATTTT

abundance: -
d_gene: -
v_gene: TRBV15
j_gene: TRBJ2-7
CDR3aa: CATSRGGDSGAYEQYF
CDR3nt: TGTGCCACCAGCAGAGGGGGGGACAGTGGAGCCTACGAGCAGTACTTC

abundance: -
d_gene: -
v_gene: TRBV5-4
j_gene: TRBJ1-2
CDR3aa: CASSSTVISGYTF
CDR3nt: TGTGCCAGCAGCTCTACAGTAATAAGCGGCTACACCTTC

abundance: -
d_gene: -
v_gene: TRBV5-1
j_gene: TRBJ2-6
CDR3aa: CASSLRLSGANVLTF
CDR3nt: TGCGCCAGCAGCTTAAGACTTTCCGGGGCCAACGTCCTGACTTTC

abundance: -
d_gene: -
v_gene: TRBV9
j_gene: TRBJ1-1
CDR3aa: CASSGQRTAEAFF
CDR3nt: TGTGCCAGCAGCGGCCAGAGGACAGCCGAAGCTTTCTTT

abundance: -
d_gene: -
v_gene: TRBV7-2
j_gene: TRBJ1-3
CDR3aa: CASSLEGRNTIYF
CDR3nt: TGTGCCAGCAGCTTAGAAGGGAGGAACACCATATATTTT

abundance: -
d_gene: -
v_gene: TRBV7-9
j_gene: TRBJ2-5
CDR3aa: CASSLGSLRYQETQYF
CDR3nt: TGTGCCAGCAGCTTAGGGTCGCTCCGGTACCAAGAGACCCAGTACTTC

abundance: -
d_gene: TRBD1
v_gene: TRBV18
j_gene: TRBJ2-3
CDR3aa: CASSGQGWRGDTQYF
CDR3nt: TGTGCCAGCTCGGGACAGGGATGGCGAGGAGATACGCAGTATTTT

abundance: -
d_gene: -
v_gene: TRBV3-1/TRBV3-2
j_gene: TRBJ2-7
CDR3aa: CASSHSRRAVFYEQYF
CDR3nt: TGTGCCAGCAGCCATTCGAGGCGGGCCGTCTTTTACGAGCAGTACTTC

abundance: -
d_gene: TRBD1
v_gene: TRBV12-3/TRBV12-4
j_gene: TRBJ1-2
CDR3aa: CASSGTGVIGYTF
CDR3nt: TGTGCCAGCAGTGGGACAGGGGTGATTGGCTACACCTTC

abundance: -
d_gene: -
v_gene: TRBV2
j_gene: TRBJ1-5
CDR3aa: CASSQGPNQPQHF
CDR3nt: TGTGCCAGCAGCCAGGGCCCCAATCAGCCCCAGCATTTT

abundance: -
d_gene: TRBD2
v_gene: TRBV7-9
j_gene: TRBJ2-7
CDR3aa: CASSFPSGYEQYF
CDR3nt: TGTGCCAGCAGCTTCCCTAGCGGGTACGAGCAGTACTTC

abundance: -
d_gene: TRBD2
v_gene: TRBV18
j_gene: TRBJ2-7
CDR3aa: CASSPTSGVFYEQYF
CDR3nt: TGTGCCAGCTCACCGACTAGCGGGGTCTTCTACGAGCAGTACTTC

abundance: -
d_gene: TRBD1
v_gene: TRBV3-1/TRBV3-2
j_gene: TRBJ2-1
CDR3aa: CASSQDGTGGYNEQFF
CDR3nt: TGTGCCAGCAGCCAAGATGGGACAGGGGGGTACAATGAGCAGTTCTTC

abundance: -
d_gene: TRBD1
v_gene: TRBV6-5
j_gene: TRBJ1-3
CDR3aa: CASRRGQVGNTIYF
CDR3nt: TGTGCCAGCAGACGGGGACAGGTGGGAAACACCATATATTTT

abundance: few
d_gene: -
v_gene: TRBV18
j_gene: TRBJ2-3
CDR3aa: CASSPRPQYF
CDR3nt: TGTGCCAGCTCACCACGGCCCCAGTATTTT